The next 25 T cell receptor beta chains were all read from a single sample in a study of control samples from healthy donors and cancer patients. The repertoire was sequenced with immunoSEQ multiplex PCR; TCRdb's copy has only in-frame clones and lacks some. The sample yields approximately 100,000 clones, less than 85% seen once. Sequenced: PBMCs. All receptors come from a man in his sixties or seventies with lung cancer.

The chain recombines TRBV5-5 with TRBJ2-1; TRBD1 matches at 8 bases. This CDR3 has 14 amino acids. Per germline, CDR1 SGHKS and CDR2 YYEKEE (reference sequence). The V and J ends lost 4 bases and 0 bases, in that order; junction bases with no gene match: 0. The CDR3 DNA follows: TGTGCCAGCAGCGGGACAGGCTCCTACAATGAGCAGTTCTTC. Protein sequence: CASSGTGSYNEQFF.

This clone was detected only a few times. The sample has other DNA sequences that encode this CDR3 too. This sequence joins TRBV9 and TRBJ2-2, with TRBD1 matching over 7 bases. CDR1 SGDLS and CDR2 YYNGEE come from the germline V gene. This CDR3 has 14 amino acids. The ends lost 0 bases at V and 4 bases at J; junction bases unmatched: 0. The chain's CDR3 is CASSVAGGTGELFF. In nucleotides, the CDR3 is TGTGCCAGCAGCGTAGCAGGGGGCACCGGGGAGCTGTTTTTT.

The rearrangement links TRBV6-7 to TRBJ2-7; D could derive from TRBD1 or TRBD2 (5 bases each). TRBV6-7 is an ORF, with its function uncertain. This CDR3 contains 14 residues. The V gene lost 6 bases and the J gene lost 6 bases, with 18 bases spanning the gap. CDR3 DNA sequence: TGTGCCAGCAGGTTTTGGGACGGGGCCTCCGAGCAGTACTTC. Protein sequence: CASRFWDGASEQYF.

This clone occurred once. V is TRBV10-3 and J is TRBJ1-2, with a tentative D call TRBD1 (5 bases). CDR3 length equals 14 residues. The V end lost 3 bases, the J end lost 8 bases, and 16 bases lay between the germline ends. Per germline, CDR1 ENHRY and CDR2 SYGVKD. The CDR3 sequence: CAISEGRELSGYTF. CDR3 nucleotides: TGTGCCATCAGTGAAGGCAGGGAATTATCAGGCTACACCTTC.

This chain uses TRBV24-1 with TRBJ2-3; either TRBD1 or TRBD2 may supply D (5 bases each). Trimming removed 1 base at V and 10 bases at J, with 17 bases between. This CDR3 has 15 residues. Germline CDR1 and CDR2: KGHDR and SFDVKD. The CDR3 sequence: CATSDLSRGGFAQYF. CDR3 nucleotides: TGTGCCACCAGTGATTTAAGCCGTGGGGGTTTCGCGCAGTATTTT.

This sequence joins TRBV7-3 and TRBJ1-4, with 8 bases fitting TRBD1. CDR1 is SGHTA, CDR2 FQGTGA, per germline. The CDR3 is 14 amino acids. Trimming at V came to 4 bases and at J to 7 bases, leaving 5 bases not matched to a gene. The CDR3 bases are TGTGCCAGCAGCTCGGGACAGGCCCGTGAAAAACTGTTTTTT. Its translation: CASSSGQAREKLFF.

With regard to this clone: This CDR3 is also generated by other DNA sequences in the sample. V gene TRBV5-6 combines with J gene TRBJ1-6; 11 nucleotides align to TRBD1. The germline V gene has CDR1 SGHDT and CDR2 YYEEEE. CDR3 size: 15 residues. V gave up 4 bases and J gave up 4 bases; unmatched junction bases: 1. CDR3 sequence reads: CASSRDRGYNSPLHF. The DNA for the CDR3 is TGTGCCAGCAGCCGGGACAGGGGGTATAATTCACCCCTCCACTTT.

The rearrangement links TRBV19 to TRBJ1-4; TRBD1 might be the D (6 bases). There are 15 residues in the CDR3. Trimming cost V 6 bases and J 3 bases, with 14 bases left between them. The germline V gene encodes CDR1 LNHDA and CDR2 SQIVND (reference sequence). The CDR3 coding sequence is TGTGCCAGTAGACGCGACAGGTTTTCTAATGAAAAACTGTTTTTT. Its translation is CASRRDRFSNEKLFF.

The chain carries TRBV7-9 and TRBJ2-7, with 10 nucleotides matching TRBD1. Germline CDR1 and CDR2: SEHNR and FQNEAQ (reference sequence). The CDR3 totals 16 residues. V was clipped by 4 bases and J by 5 bases; unmatched bases: 11. CDR3: CASSSWGRDRGNEQYF. As DNA, the CDR3 is TGTGCCAGCAGCTCGTGGGGCCGGGACAGGGGAAACGAGCAGTACTTC.

V and J are TRBV7-8 and TRBJ2-2, with 8 nucleotides matching TRBD1. Germline CDR1 and CDR2: SGHVS and FQNEAQ. This CDR3 comprises 15 residues. V gave up 4 bases and J gave up 6 bases; unmatched junction bases: 7. Written as DNA, the CDR3 is TGTGCCAGCAGCTCGACAGGGGATCTTCCCGGGGAGCTGTTTTTT. Its protein product is CASSSTGDLPGELFF.

This clone was seen a handful of times. This chain joins TRBV9 and TRBJ1-6; D might be TRBD1 (6 bases). Trimming cost V 6 bases and J 7 bases, with 17 bases left between them. Germline lookup yields CDR1 SGDLS and CDR2 YYNGEE. The CDR3 contains 15 residues. The CDR3 loop reads CASTRSGTSNSPLHF. In DNA form, the CDR3 reads TGTGCCAGCACCCGCTCCGGGACATCAAATTCACCCCTCCACTTT.

The chain has TRBV2 and TRBJ1-2; tentative D call: TRBD1 (5 bases). Trimming cost V 4 bases and J 8 bases, with 17 bases left between them. Germline V gene lookup returns CDR1 SNHLY and CDR2 FYNNEI. The CDR3 loop spans 14 amino acids. CDR3 loop: CASSVGDPYGGYTF. The CDR3 DNA sequence: TGTGCCAGCAGTGTTGGGGACCCCTATGGAGGCTACACCTTC.

Here the CDR3 reads CASSYKARVRDNEQFF. The CDR3 DNA follows: TGTGCCAGCAGTTACAAAGCAAGGGTTCGGGACAATGAGCAGTTCTTC. The chain carries TRBV6-5 and TRBJ2-1; the D is unclear. V lost 2 bases, J lost 5 bases, and 16 bases lay in between. The CDR3 spans 16 residues. From germline, CDR1 is MNHEY and CDR2 SVGAGI.

This clone came up once. CDR3 nucleotides: TGCGCCAGCAGCTGGCAGGGGATAAAGAGTGAAAAACTGTTTTTT. Translating it yields CASSWQGIKSEKLFF. V usage is TRBV5-1 and J usage is TRBJ1-4; maybe TRBD1 (6 bases). V was clipped by 3 bases and J by 7 bases, with 16 bases between them. The CDR3 covers 15 residues. The germline V gene has CDR1 SGHRS and CDR2 YFSETQ.

The CDR3 loop reads CASSVGAGGRMETQYF. DNA of the CDR3: TGTGCCAGCAGCGTAGGTGCCGGGGGCCGCATGGAGACCCAGTACTTC. This chain connects TRBV9 to TRBJ2-5, with D tentatively TRBD1 or TRBD2 (6 bases each). The CDR3 has 16 amino acids. V was trimmed by 0 bases and J by 5 bases, leaving 17 bases between them. The germline V gene has CDR1 SGDLS and CDR2 YYNGEE.

The V gene is TRBV29-1, the J gene TRBJ2-7; either TRBD1 or TRBD2 may supply D (5 bases each). CDR1 and CDR2 from the germline V gene are SQVTM and ANQGSEA. Trimming took 8 bases from V and 7 from J, leaving 15 bases between them. The CDR3 runs 11 residues. Written as DNA, the CDR3 is TGCAGCTTCCGGGACGCCGGGGAGCAGTACTTC. Translating it yields CSFRDAGEQYF.

V gene TRBV4-1 combines with J gene TRBJ2-2; maybe TRBD1 (6 bases). The CDR3 runs 13 residues. Germline V gives CDR1 MGHRA, CDR2 YSYEKL. The V and J ends lost 2 bases and 7 bases respectively, with 8 bases between them. CDR3 residues: CASSQLQGGELFF. Written as DNA, the CDR3 is TGCGCCAGCAGCCAATTACAGGGCGGGGAGCTGTTTTTT.

The chain joins TRBV7-6 to TRBJ2-7; 7 bases line up with TRBD1. CDR1 and CDR2 (germline): SGHVS, FNYEAQ. CDR3 size: 14 residues. The V and J ends lost 5 bases and 2 bases, in that order; junction bases with no gene match: 6. The CDR3 region has the DNA TGTGCCAGCAGCCCGGGGCAGGGGGCCTACGAGCAGTACTTC. It is translated as CASSPGQGAYEQYF.

V usage is TRBV9 and J usage is TRBJ1-5; D is undetermined. Per germline, CDR1 SGDLS and CDR2 YYNGEE. This CDR3 spans 15 amino acids. Trimming took 2 bases from V and 3 from J, leaving 12 bases between them. The CDR3 spells CASSVGGIDNQPQHF. CDR3 nucleotides: TGTGCCAGCAGCGTGGGAGGGATAGACAATCAGCCCCAGCATTTT.

The chain couples TRBV6-5 to TRBJ2-5, with 7 bases aligning to TRBD1. Unmatched junction bases numbered 1, after V lost 6 bases and J lost 0 bases. The CDR3 totals 13 residues. Looked up from germline, CDR1 is MNHEY and CDR2 is SVGAGI. The CDR3 region has the DNA TGTGCCAGCAGCGGGACAGACCAAGAGACCCAGTACTTC. It translates to CASSGTDQETQYF.

The chain links TRBV6-5 to TRBJ2-2; either TRBD1 or TRBD2 may supply D (5 bases each). The CDR3 sequence is 14 residues long. The V end was cut by 10 bases, the J end by 8 bases, with 20 bases between. Germline CDR1 and CDR2: MNHEY and SVGAGI. The CDR3 DNA reads TGTGCCACCCAGTGGTGGGGGTTGGAGGGGGAGCTGTTTTTT. Encoded protein: CATQWWGLEGELFF.

This sequence joins TRBV2 and TRBJ1-2; a possible D gene is TRBD1 (6 bases). Germline CDR1 and CDR2: SNHLY and FYNNEI. The V and J ends lost 3 bases and 4 bases respectively, with 15 bases between them. The CDR3 totals 15 residues. The CDR3 here is CASSDGTRSIYGYTF. CDR3 nucleotides: TGTGCCAGCAGTGACGGGACAAGAAGTATCTATGGCTACACCTTC.

The sample holds one count of this clone. J is TRBJ1-2 and V is TRBV6-5, with D uncertain. CDR3 size: 13 residues. The germline gives CDR1 MNHEY, CDR2 SVGAGI. V lost 6 bases, J lost 2 bases, and 10 bases lay in between. CDR3: CASSMVKNYGYTF. The CDR3 DNA reads as TGTGCCAGCAGCATGGTCAAGAACTATGGCTACACCTTC.

V is TRBV4-2 and J is TRBJ2-1; the D is unclear. V lost 0 bases to trimming and J lost 8 bases, with 17 bases between them. The CDR3 is 16 amino acids. Germline CDR1 is LGHNA and CDR2 is YNFKEQ. The CDR3 loop reads CASSQEGFPTADEQFF. CDR3 sequence (DNA): TGTGCCAGCAGCCAAGAAGGGTTCCCTACGGCGGATGAGCAGTTCTTC.

The chain links TRBV18 to TRBJ2-3; unclear D gene. CDR3 length: 12 residues. CDR1 and CDR2 (germline): KGHSH, LQKENI. V was trimmed by 2 bases and J by 2 bases, leaving 2 bases between them. In DNA form, the CDR3 reads TGTGCCAGCTCACCAACCACAGATACGCAGTATTTT. Translating it yields CASSPTTDTQYF. Full variable domain (outside the CDR3, taken from reference TRBV18 and TRBJ2-3): NAGVMQNPRHLVRRRGQEARLRCSPMKGHSHVYWYRQLPEEGLKFMVYLQKENIIDESGMPKERFSAEFPKEGPSILRIQQVVRGDSAAYFCASSPTTDTQYFGPGTRLTVL.